This TCR beta chain was obtained from a study of cytomegalovirus exposure and HLA in healthy donors. Losses at the gene ends were 4 bases for V and 2 bases for J; bases not matched to a gene: 4. Germline CDR1 reads MGHRA; CDR2 reads YSYEKL. The CDR3 has 15 amino acids. A remark on this clone: Antigen: not known.

It was with 60 Vbeta and 13 Jbeta primers that the PCR ran. Data came from immunoSEQ multiplex PCR; TCRdb stores just in-frame clones and leaves some out. The sample totals roughly 120,000 clones; its top ten clones hold 6.8%. Study-wide results and limits: In a later analysis, TCR beta V- and J-gene trimming was associated with a missense DCLRE1C variant. Confirmation in vitro established that a few CMV-associated chains were specific for CMV antigens. The authors later found TCR association rates varying by HLA locus, with DRB1 most and HLA-C fewest. Rarity marked most TCR sequences, yet some public TCRs occurred in many donors.

Sequencing input: PBMCs. The chain employs TRBV4-1 and TRBJ2-1, with 8 bases aligning to TRBD1. This TCR was recovered from a man aged 35 to 55 in good health and CMV-seropositive. CDR3 region: CASSPDRDPYNEQFF. CDR3 DNA: TGCGCCAGCAGCCCGGACAGGGATCCCTACAATGAGCAGTTCTTC.